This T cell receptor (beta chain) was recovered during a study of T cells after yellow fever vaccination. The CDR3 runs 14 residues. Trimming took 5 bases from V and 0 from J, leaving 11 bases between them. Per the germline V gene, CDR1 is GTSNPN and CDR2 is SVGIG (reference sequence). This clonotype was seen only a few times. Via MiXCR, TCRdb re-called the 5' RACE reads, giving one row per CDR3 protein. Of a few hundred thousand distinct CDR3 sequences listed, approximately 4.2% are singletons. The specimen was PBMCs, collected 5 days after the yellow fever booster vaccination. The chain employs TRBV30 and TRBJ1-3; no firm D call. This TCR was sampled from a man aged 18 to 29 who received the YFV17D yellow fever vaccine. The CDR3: CAWATAYSGNTIYF. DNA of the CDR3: TGTGCCTGGGCTACAGCCTACTCTGGAAACACCATATATTTT.